This passage covers 5 T cell receptor beta chains from one sample sequenced in a study of cytomegalovirus exposure and HLA in healthy donors. The PCR made use of 60 Vbeta and 13 Jbeta primers. The data were produced by immunoSEQ multiplex PCR, yet TCRdb's version contains in-frame clones alone and is incomplete. This table has 150,000 to 200,000 clones, 77% appearing once. Sequencing used PBMCs. These TCRs come from a man between 18 and 35 years old in good health and CMV-seronegative.

This chain uses TRBV15 with TRBJ2-7; possibly TRBD2 for D (5 bases). This CDR3 has 13 amino acids. Germline CDR1 is LNHNV and CDR2 is YYDKDF (reference sequence). Trimming pared 0 bases from V and 7 bases from J, leaving 10 bases between. This CDR3 reads CATSRDQEREQYF. CDR3 bases: TGTGCCACCAGCAGAGATCAGGAGCGGGAGCAGTACTTC.

This clone was counted a few times. The chain uses TRBV6-6 and TRBJ2-7; D ambiguous. This CDR3 is 12 amino acids long. Germline CDR1 reads MNHNY; CDR2 reads SVGAGI (reference sequence). V was clipped by 6 bases and J by 4 bases, with 10 bases between them. CDR3 in amino acids: CASRSDKYEQYF. CDR3 coding DNA: TGTGCCAGCAGGTCCGACAAATACGAGCAGTACTTC.

This clone has more than one count but fewer than ten. This same CDR3 is encoded by further DNA sequences in the sample. J is TRBJ2-2 and V is TRBV2, with 7 bases fitting TRBD2. This CDR3 has 14 amino acids. Germline V gives CDR1 SNHLY, CDR2 FYNNEI. Trimming at V came to 5 bases and at J to 1 base, leaving 1 base not matched to a gene. In DNA form, the CDR3 reads TGTGCCAGCAGTCGCGGGAGGAACACCGGGGAGCTGTTTTTT. Encoded protein: CASSRGRNTGELFF.

This rearrangement joins TRBV19 to TRBJ1-2; 8 bases line up with TRBD1. This CDR3 is built from 14 residues. Germline V gene data show CDR1 as LNHDA and CDR2 as SQIVND (reference sequence). Germline trimming cut 7 bases from V and 7 bases from J; bases unmatched to any gene: 11. The CDR3 reads CASTLDRGRSGYTF. The CDR3 DNA is TGTGCCAGTACCCTAGACAGGGGCCGTAGTGGCTACACCTTC. The full variable domain, in which reference TRBV19 and TRBJ1-2 provide the parts outside the CDR3, is DGGITQSPKYLFRKEGQNVTLSCEQNLNHDAMYWYRQDPGQGLRLIYYSQIVNDFQKGDIAEGYSVSREKKESFPLTVTSAQKNPTAFYLCASTLDRGRSGYTFGSGTRLTVV.

V gene TRBV7-8 combines with J gene TRBJ2-7, with D tentatively TRBD2 (6 bases). There are 16 residues in the CDR3. Germline loops: CDR1 SGHVS, CDR2 FQNEAQ. Trimming pared 1 base from V and 3 bases from J, leaving 16 bases between. The CDR3 spells CASSLEGHVRDYEQYF. The CDR3 DNA sequence: TGTGCCAGCAGCTTAGAGGGCCACGTGCGGGACTACGAGCAGTACTTC.